This TCR beta chain was observed in a study of beta chain features in type 1 diabetes. Germline CDR1 SGHRS, CDR2 YFSETQ. This CDR3 comprises 16 residues. Losses at the gene ends were 4 bases for V and 5 bases for J; bases not matched to a gene: 14. Expressed TCRB transcripts got sequenced, as all isolated RNA was reverse transcribed. Measured with immunoSEQ multiplex PCR; TCRdb has only the in-frame clones, and not every one. The sample yields roughly 400,000 clones, about 14% seen once. The chain employs TRBV5-1 and TRBJ2-5; 7 bases map to TRBD2. Material: naive CD4+ T cells from blood. This TCR was sampled from a man aged 25 to 40 in good health. CDR3 in amino acids: CASSPTARDGRETQYF. The CDR3 DNA is TGCGCCAGCAGCCCAACAGCCAGGGACGGGAGGGAGACCCAGTACTTC.